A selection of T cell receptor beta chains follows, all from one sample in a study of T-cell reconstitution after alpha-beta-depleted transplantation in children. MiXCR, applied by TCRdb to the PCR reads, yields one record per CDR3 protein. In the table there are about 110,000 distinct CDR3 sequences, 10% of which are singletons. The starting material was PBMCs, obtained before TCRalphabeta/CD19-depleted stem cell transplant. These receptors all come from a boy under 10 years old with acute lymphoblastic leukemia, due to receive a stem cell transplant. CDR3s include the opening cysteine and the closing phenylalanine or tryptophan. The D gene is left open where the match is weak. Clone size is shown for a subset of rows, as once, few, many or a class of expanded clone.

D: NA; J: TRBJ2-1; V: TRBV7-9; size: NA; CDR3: CASSPTGWTAFF; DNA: TGTGCCAGCAGTCCTACAGGGTGGACAGCGTTCTTC
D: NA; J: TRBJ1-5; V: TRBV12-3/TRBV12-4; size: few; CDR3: CASSPGPRPQHF; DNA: TGTGCCAGCAGTCCCGGACCCCGGCCCCAGCATTTT
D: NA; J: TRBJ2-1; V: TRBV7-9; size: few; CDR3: CASSMTVPIEQFF; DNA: TGTGCCAGCAGCATGACTGTCCCGATTGAGCAGTTCTTC
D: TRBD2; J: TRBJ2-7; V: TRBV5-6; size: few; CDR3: CASSGSGISSYEQYF; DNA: TGTGCCAGCAGCGGAAGCGGGATCAGCTCCTACGAGCAGTACTTC
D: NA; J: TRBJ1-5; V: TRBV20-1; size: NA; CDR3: CSARGGESNQPQHF; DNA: TGCAGTGCCAGGGGAGGGGAGAGCAATCAGCCCCAGCATTTT
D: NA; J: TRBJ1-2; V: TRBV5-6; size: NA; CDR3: CASRDTVGSGYTF; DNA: TGTGCCAGCCGGGACACAGTAGGGTCAGGCTACACCTTC
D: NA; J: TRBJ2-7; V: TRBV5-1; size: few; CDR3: CASSPDRNEQYF; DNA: TGCGCCAGCAGCCCGGATCGGAACGAGCAGTACTTC
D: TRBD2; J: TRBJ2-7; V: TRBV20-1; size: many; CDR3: CSARAPYRLAGGSYEQYF; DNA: TGCAGTGCTAGAGCCCCTTATCGACTAGCGGGAGGGTCCTACGAGCAGTACTTC
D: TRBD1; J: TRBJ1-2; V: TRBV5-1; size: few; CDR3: CASSFSGQGVVGSYGYTF; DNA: TGCGCCAGCAGCTTCTCGGGACAGGGGGTTGTTGGTAGCTATGGCTACACCTTC
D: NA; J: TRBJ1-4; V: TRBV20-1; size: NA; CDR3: CSAKVSGTEKLFF; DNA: TGCAGTGCTAAGGTTTCAGGGACTGAAAAACTGTTTTTT
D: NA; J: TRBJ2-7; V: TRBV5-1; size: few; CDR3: CATSTGTLFSYEQYF; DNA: TGCGCCACCTCGACAGGGACTCTCTTCTCCTACGAGCAGTACTTC
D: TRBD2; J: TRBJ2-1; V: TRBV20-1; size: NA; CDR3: CSARDPSGRANSNEQFF; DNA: TGCAGTGCTAGAGATCCAAGCGGGAGGGCCAATTCCAATGAGCAGTTCTTC
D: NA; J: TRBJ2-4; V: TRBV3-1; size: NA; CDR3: CASSATGTHKNIQYF; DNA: TGTGCCAGCAGCGCTACCGGGACTCACAAAAACATTCAGTACTTC
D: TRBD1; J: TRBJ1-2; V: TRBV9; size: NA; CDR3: CASSQDRDGYTF; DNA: TGTGCCAGCAGCCAGGACAGGGATGGCTACACCTTT
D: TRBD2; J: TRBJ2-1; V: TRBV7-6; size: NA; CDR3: CASSLSSSGINEQFF; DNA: TGTGCCAGCAGCTTAAGTTCTAGCGGGATCAATGAGCAGTTCTTC
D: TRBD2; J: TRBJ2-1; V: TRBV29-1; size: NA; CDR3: CSVEQIPSGSNEQFF; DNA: TGCAGCGTTGAACAAATTCCTAGCGGGAGCAATGAGCAGTTCTTC
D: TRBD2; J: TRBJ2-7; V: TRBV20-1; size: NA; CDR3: CSAGTSGRAYEQYF; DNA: TGCAGTGCTGGGACTAGCGGGAGGGCCTACGAGCAGTACTTC
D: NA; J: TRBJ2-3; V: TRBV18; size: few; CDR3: CASSPHHGDTQYF; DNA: TGTGCCAGCTCACCACACCATGGGGATACGCAGTATTTT
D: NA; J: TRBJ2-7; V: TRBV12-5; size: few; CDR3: CASGLDLNSSYEQYF; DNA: TGTGCTAGTGGTTTGGATCTAAATAGCTCCTACGAGCAGTACTTC
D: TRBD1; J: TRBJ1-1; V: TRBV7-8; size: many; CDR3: CASSKDAGTGNTEAFF; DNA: TGTGCCAGCAGCAAAGACGCCGGGACAGGGAACACTGAAGCTTTCTTT
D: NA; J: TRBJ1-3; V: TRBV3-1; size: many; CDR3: CASSPTARGNTIYF; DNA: TGTGCCAGCAGCCCGACAGCGAGAGGAAACACCATATATTTT
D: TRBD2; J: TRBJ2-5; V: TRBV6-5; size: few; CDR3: CASSYPTRGVAGEKTQYF; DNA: TGTGCCAGCAGTTACCCTACCCGGGGGGTAGCGGGAGAAAAGACCCAGTACTTC
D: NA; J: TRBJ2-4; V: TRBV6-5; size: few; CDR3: CASSYRGTDGDIQYF; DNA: TGTGCCAGCAGTTACAGGGGGACGGATGGAGACATTCAGTACTTC
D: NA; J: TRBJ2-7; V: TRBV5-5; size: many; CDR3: CASSFREPPYEQYF; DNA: TGTGCCAGCAGCTTCCGGGAGCCCCCCTACGAGCAGTACTTC
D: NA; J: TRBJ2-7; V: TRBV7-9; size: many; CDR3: CASSIGGGIYEQYF; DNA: TGTGCCAGCAGCATAGGAGGGGGCATCTACGAGCAGTACTTC
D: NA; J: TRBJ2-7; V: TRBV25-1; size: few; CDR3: CASSEGGGRPYEQYF; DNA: TGTGCCAGCAGCGAAGGGGGGGGGAGGCCCTACGAGCAGTACTTC
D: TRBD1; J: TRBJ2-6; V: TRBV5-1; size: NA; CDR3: CASHPTGQGSGANVLTF; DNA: TGCGCCAGCCATCCGACGGGACAGGGCTCTGGGGCCAACGTCCTGACTTTC
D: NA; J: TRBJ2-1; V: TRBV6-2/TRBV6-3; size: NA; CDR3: CASNKPGRKSYNEQFF; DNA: TGTGCCAGCAACAAACCGGGACGCAAAAGCTACAATGAGCAGTTCTTC
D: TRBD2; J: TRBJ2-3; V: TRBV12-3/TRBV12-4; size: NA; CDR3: CASSLSGRGDTQYF; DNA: TGTGCCAGCAGTTTGAGCGGGAGGGGGGATACGCAGTATTTT
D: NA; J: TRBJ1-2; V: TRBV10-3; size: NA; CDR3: CAISSGSYGYTF; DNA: TGTGCCATCAGTTCAGGGTCCTATGGCTACACCTTC
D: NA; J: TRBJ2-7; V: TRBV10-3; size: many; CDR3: CAISTDSYEQYF; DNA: TGTGCCATCAGTACGGACAGCTACGAGCAGTACTTC
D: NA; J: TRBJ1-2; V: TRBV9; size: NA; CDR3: CASSVEVSANYGYTF; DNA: TGTGCCAGCAGCGTAGAAGTGTCGGCAAACTATGGCTACACCTTC
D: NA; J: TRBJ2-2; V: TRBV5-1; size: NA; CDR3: CASSLRPGRTGELFF; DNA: TGCGCCAGCAGCTTACGGCCAGGGAGGACCGGGGAGCTGTTTTTT
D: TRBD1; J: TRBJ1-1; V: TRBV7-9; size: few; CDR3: CASSSKTGMNTEAFF; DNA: TGTGCCAGCAGCTCGAAGACAGGGATGAACACTGAAGCTTTCTTT
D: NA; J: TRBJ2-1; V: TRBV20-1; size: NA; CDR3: CSARDPFSNEQFF; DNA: TGCAGTGCTAGAGATCCCTTTAGCAATGAGCAGTTCTTC
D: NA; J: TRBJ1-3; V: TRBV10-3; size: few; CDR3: CAISSFGGSAGNTIYF; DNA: TGTGCCATCAGTTCCTTCGGCGGGTCGGCGGGAAACACCATATATTTT
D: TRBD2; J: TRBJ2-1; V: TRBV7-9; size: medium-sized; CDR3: CASSLREYDEQFF; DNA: TGTGCCAGCAGCTTGCGGGAGTACGATGAGCAGTTCTTC
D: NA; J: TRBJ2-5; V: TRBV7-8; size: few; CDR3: CASSLGGRGSHETQYF; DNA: TGTGCCAGCAGCTTGGGGGGACGAGGAAGTCACGAGACCCAGTACTTC
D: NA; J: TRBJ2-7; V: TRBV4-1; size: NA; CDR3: CASSQGLAGGSYEQYF; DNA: TGCGCCAGCAGCCAGGGGCTGGCGGGTGGCTCCTACGAGCAGTACTTC
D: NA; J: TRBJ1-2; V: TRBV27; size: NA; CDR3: CASSLSGGTYGYTF; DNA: TGTGCCAGCAGTTTATCTGGCGGGACTTATGGCTACACCTTC
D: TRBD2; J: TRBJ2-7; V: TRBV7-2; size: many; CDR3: CASSRGLAGGLVEQYF; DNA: TGTGCCAGCAGCCGCGGACTAGCGGGAGGATTGGTCGAGCAGTACTTC
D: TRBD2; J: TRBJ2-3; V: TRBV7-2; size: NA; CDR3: CASSLAVFSGRITDTQYF; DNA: TGTGCCAGCAGCTTAGCCGTTTTTAGCGGGAGGATCACAGATACGCAGTATTTT
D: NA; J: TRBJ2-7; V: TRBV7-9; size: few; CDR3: CASSQRTNREQYF; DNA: TGTGCCAGCAGCCAAAGGACGAATCGGGAGCAGTACTTC
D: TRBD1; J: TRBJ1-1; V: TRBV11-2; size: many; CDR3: CASSLAGTGTEAFF; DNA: TGTGCCAGCAGCCTCGCCGGGACAGGGACTGAAGCTTTCTTT
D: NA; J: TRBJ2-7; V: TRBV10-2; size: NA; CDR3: CASSEVAYEQYF; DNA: TGCGCCAGCAGTGAGGTAGCCTACGAGCAGTACTTC
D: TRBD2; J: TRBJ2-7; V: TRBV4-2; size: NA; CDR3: CASSQGTSERYEQYF; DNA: TGTGCCAGCAGCCAAGGGACTAGCGAGCGGTACGAGCAGTACTTC
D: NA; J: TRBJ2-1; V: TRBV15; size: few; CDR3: CATSRARQGQFF; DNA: TGTGCCACCAGCAGAGCACGGCAGGGGCAGTTCTTC
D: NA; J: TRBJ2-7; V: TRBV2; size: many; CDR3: CASSEVVLASYEQYF; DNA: TGTGCCAGCAGTGAAGTTGTACTAGCTTCCTACGAGCAGTACTTC
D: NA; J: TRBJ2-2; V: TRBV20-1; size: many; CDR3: CSARRGGGTGELFF; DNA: TGCAGTGCTAGGAGGGGAGGGGGCACCGGGGAGCTGTTTTTT
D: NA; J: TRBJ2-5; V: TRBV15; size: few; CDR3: CATSRDGGLMGAQETQYF; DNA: TGTGCCACCAGCAGAGATGGGGGCTTAATGGGGGCACAAGAGACCCAGTACTTC